Presented here are 28 T cell receptor beta chains from one specimen sequenced in a study of OX40 agonist ivuxolimab in advanced cancers. Using immunoSEQ multiplex PCR, the repertoire was profiled, and TCRdb retains in-frame clones only, with some absent. The sample gives approximately 89,000 clones, around 86% of which show up once; just over 0.3% is in the top ten. Source: CD4+ or CD8+ T cells sorted from blood, taken in a trial of the OX40 agonist ivuxolimab. The receptor source for this set is an adult with an advanced solid tumor such as melanoma, head and neck, liver or kidney cancer.

The rearrangement links TRBV19 to TRBJ2-7; D is ambiguous. Germline lookup yields CDR1 LNHDA and CDR2 SQIVND (reference sequence). Trimming took 6 bases from V and 0 from J, leaving 3 bases between them. The CDR3 sequence is 11 residues long. The CDR3 region has the DNA TGTGCCAGTAGGGACTCCTACGAGCAGTACTTC. It encodes CASRDSYEQYF. The full variable domain, its missing parts supplied by reference TRBV19 and TRBJ2-7, is DGGITQSPKYLFRKEGQNVTLSCEQNLNHDAMYWYRQDPGQGLRLIYYSQIVNDFQKGDIAEGYSVSREKKESFPLTVTSAQKNPTAFYLCASRDSYEQYFGPGTRLTVT.

This chain uses TRBV7-8 with TRBJ2-7; D possibly uses TRBD1 or TRBD2 (6 bases each). Between the trimmed V and J ends, which lost 0 bases and 7 bases, there was a span of 16 bases. The CDR3 extends over 15 amino acids. The germline V gene has CDR1 SGHVS and CDR2 FQNEAQ. The DNA for the CDR3 is TGTGCCAGCAGCTTAGCGAATGGGGGGCGAAGGGAGCAGTACTTC. Translation gives CASSLANGGRREQYF.

The genes are TRBV12-5 and TRBJ2-4; D not resolved. Deletions cut 2 bases from V and 0 bases from J, with 14 bases between. This CDR3 has 17 amino acids. Germline-derived CDR1 and CDR2 are LGHNT and FRNRAP. This CDR3 reads CASGLTTPTGAKNIQYF. The CDR3 DNA follows: TGTGCTAGTGGTTTGACAACACCGACGGGAGCCAAAAACATTCAGTACTTC.

This clone was observed a handful of times. V is TRBV27 and J is TRBJ1-5; D possibly corresponds to TRBD1 (6 bases). The CDR3 totals 15 residues. Germline lookup yields CDR1 MNHEY and CDR2 SMNVEV (reference sequence). V was pared by 5 bases and J by 7 bases, with 18 bases between. The CDR3 DNA follows: TGTGCCAGCAGTCCCCGGGGGCTATCGGAACAGCCCCAGCATTTT. Its translation is CASSPRGLSEQPQHF.

CDR3 protein: CASSPPTDFQSVQYF. For the CDR3, the DNA is TGTGCCAGCTCACCACCGACGGACTTCCAAAGCGTTCAGTACTTC. V and J are TRBV18 and TRBJ2-4; tentatively, D is TRBD2 (5 bases). The CDR3 sequence is 15 residues long. The V end was cut by 0 bases, the J end by 11 bases, with 17 bases between. Germline CDR1 and CDR2: KGHSH and LQKENI.

CDR3 sequence (DNA): TGCGCCAGCACAGGGCGCACAGATACGCAGTATTTT. Translating it yields CASTGRTDTQYF. The J gene is TRBJ2-3, the V gene TRBV5-1, with D possibly TRBD1 on 5 matching bases. The V and J ends lost 6 bases and 1 base respectively, with 6 bases between them. The germline V gene has CDR1 SGHRS and CDR2 YFSETQ. This CDR3 comprises 12 residues.

The DNA of the CDR3 is TGTGCCAGCAGTGAAATGCTAGCGGGGGGTAAGACCCAGTACTTC. This sequence encodes CASSEMLAGGKTQYF. The chain employs TRBV6-1 and TRBJ2-5, with 11 bases aligning to TRBD2. The length of the CDR3 is 15 residues. The V segment lost 2 bases and the J segment 6 bases; nucleotides outside the gene matches: 5. Germline-derived CDR1 and CDR2 are MNHNS and SASEGT.

The DNA of the CDR3 is TGCGCCAGCAGTGCGAGCCACTATGGCTACACCTTC. This encodes CASSASHYGYTF. V and J are TRBV10-2 and TRBJ1-2, with D hard to call. There are 12 residues in the CDR3. Germline V gene lookup returns CDR1 WSHSY and CDR2 SAAADI. Trimming shortened V by 4 bases and J by 3 bases, and 6 bases separated the two germline ends.

The chain combines TRBV2 with TRBJ1-5; D remains unclear. The CDR3 runs to 13 residues. The germline V gene encodes CDR1 SNHLY and CDR2 FYNNEI. Trimming removed 2 bases at V and 2 bases at J, with 4 bases between. The CDR3 nucleotides are TGTGCCAGCAGTGAAAGGGGCAATCAGCCCCAGCATTTT. Protein product: CASSERGNQPQHF. Filled out from reference TRBV2 and TRBJ1-5, the complete variable domain reads EPEVTQTPSHQVTQMGQEVILRCVPISNHLYFYWYRQILGQKVEFLVSFYNNEISEKSEIFDDQFSVERPDGSNFTLKIRSTKLEDSAMYFCASSERGNQPQHFGDGTRLSIL.

V gene TRBV27 combines with J gene TRBJ1-4; 7 nucleotides match TRBD1. In germline, CDR1 is MNHEY, CDR2 SMNVEV (reference sequence). After removal of 2 bases from V and 10 bases from J, the junction contained 16 bases not matched to a gene. The CDR3 extends over 17 amino acids. CDR3 sequence (DNA): TGTGCCAGCAGTTTACCGGGGTCGGGCCCTGCAGGGGGAAAACTGTTTTTT. Translating gives CASSLPGSGPAGGKLFF. Together with reference TRBV27 and TRBJ1-4, the CDR3 gives the full variable domain: EAQVTQNPRYLITVTGKKLTVTCSQNMNHEYMSWYRQDPGLGLRQIYYSMNVEVTDKGDVPEGYKVSRKEKRNFPLILESPSPNQTSLYFCASSLPGSGPAGGKLFFGSGTQLSVL.

There are a few counts of this clone. The chain uses TRBV7-2 and TRBJ2-5; TRBD2 might be the D (7 bases). The V and J ends lost 4 bases and 4 bases respectively, with 16 bases between them. Germline values: CDR1 SGHTA, CDR2 FQGNSA. The length of the CDR3 is 15 residues. CDR3 residues: CASSWGGPRRETQYF. DNA for the CDR3: TGTGCCAGCAGCTGGGGGGGGCCAAGGAGAGAGACCCAGTACTTC.

This clone was seen just once. This chain joins TRBV5-1 and TRBJ1-2; D is unclear. Germline assignment: CDR1 SGHRS and CDR2 YFSETQ. Trimming cost V 0 bases and J 8 bases, with 11 bases left between them. The CDR3 is 13 amino acids. CDR3 sequence reads: CASSLVTDRGYTF. CDR3 nucleotide sequence: TGCGCCAGCAGCTTGGTTACAGATCGCGGCTACACCTTC.

The CDR3: CASITGGTWRYTF. CDR3 bases: TGTGCCAGCATTACAGGGGGAACTTGGCGCTACACCTTC. The rearrangement uses TRBV6-1 and TRBJ1-2, with 8 positions matching TRBD1. Germline trimming cut 7 bases from V and 9 bases from J; bases unmatched to any gene: 10. This CDR3 spans 13 amino acids. Germline V gene lookup returns CDR1 MNHNS and CDR2 SASEGT.

This chain uses TRBV6-6 with TRBJ1-5, with TRBD1 as a possible D gene (6 bases). Germline V gene data show CDR1 as MNHNY and CDR2 as SVGAGI (reference sequence). V gave up 2 bases and J gave up 5 bases, with 13 bases separating them. The CDR3 runs to 15 residues. This CDR3 reads CASSYRQVDDQPQHF. CDR3 sequence (DNA): TGTGCCAGCAGTTACAGACAGGTCGACGATCAGCCCCAGCATTTT.

This chain links TRBV7-3 with TRBJ1-2; tentative D call: TRBD1 (5 bases). The V and J ends lost 5 bases and 4 bases respectively, with 14 bases between them. Germline V gene data show CDR1 as SGHTA and CDR2 as FQGTGA. This CDR3 contains 14 residues. For the CDR3, the DNA is TGTGCCAGCAGCCCCGGGGGGGGGAGCTATGGCTACACCTTC. Residues: CASSPGGGSYGYTF.

The chain recombines TRBV5-1 with TRBJ2-1, with 8 bases that match TRBD2. Germline V lookup: CDR1 SGHRS, CDR2 YFSETQ. J gave up 2 bases and V 4 bases, and 2 bases lay outside the gene matches. CDR3 length: 14 amino acids. This CDR3 reads CASSPGLAYNEQFF. In DNA form, the CDR3 reads TGCGCCAGCAGCCCGGGACTAGCCTACAATGAGCAGTTCTTC.

The chain joins TRBV12-5 to TRBJ1-5; TRBD1 matches at 7 bases. This CDR3 is built from 17 residues. V dropped 5 bases and J dropped 4; count of bases not matched to a gene: 14. Germline V lookup: CDR1 LGHNT, CDR2 FRNRAP. This CDR3 is CASGLGQVLSGNQPQHF. The DNA of the CDR3 is TGTGCTAGTGGTCTCGGACAGGTCCTTAGTGGGAATCAGCCCCAGCATTTT.

Details on this clone: This likely comes from a read error, as the CDR3 has no conserved phenylalanine or tryptophan at its end. The limits of the CDR3 on the DNA are not certain, so only TCRdb's listed CDR3 is given. The rearrangement links TRBV23-1 to TRBJ1-1. TRBV23-1 is recorded as an ORF, its role being uncertain. With termini counted, the CDR3 has 12 amino acids. The CDR3: CASSYSDRRVPT.

The genes are TRBV5-1 and TRBJ1-1; D gene ambiguous. Trimming cost V 1 base and J 2 bases, with 9 bases left between them. The germline gives CDR1 SGHRS, CDR2 YFSETQ. The CDR3 has 14 amino acids. The CDR3 loop reads CASSLYQVNTEAFF. Here the CDR3 DNA reads TGCGCCAGCAGCTTGTATCAGGTCAACACTGAAGCTTTCTTT.

V gene TRBV28 combines with J gene TRBJ2-2; D perhaps matches TRBD2 (5 bases). Trimming removed 6 bases from V and 3 bases from J, with 14 bases in between. The CDR3 length is 15 residues. CDR1 is MDHEN, CDR2 SYDVKM, per germline. The CDR3 DNA reads TGTGCCAGCAGCCCCGGAGGCAGGTACACCGGGGAGCTGTTTTTT. This gives the protein CASSPGGRYTGELFF. The full variable domain, in which reference TRBV28 and TRBJ2-2 provide the parts outside the CDR3, is DVKVTQSSRYLVKRTGEKVFLECVQDMDHENMFWYRQDPGLGLRLIYFSYDVKMKEKGDIPEGYSVSREKKERFSLILESASTNQTSMYLCASSPGGRYTGELFFGEGSRLTVL.

The chain is built from TRBV30 and TRBJ1-1; D is possibly TRBD1 (6 bases). Deletions cut 8 bases from V and 4 bases from J, with 14 bases between. The CDR3 totals 12 residues. CDR1 is GTSNPN, CDR2 SVGIG, per germline (reference sequence). The CDR3 here is CATGRVVTEAFF. The CDR3 DNA is TGTGCCACAGGGCGGGTAGTCACTGAAGCTTTCTTT.

The chain employs TRBV18 and TRBJ1-3, with D uncertain. V was cut by 2 bases and J by 2 bases, with 19 bases left in between. Germline V gives CDR1 KGHSH, CDR2 LQKENI. This CDR3 region has 18 residues. CDR3 amino acids: CASSPSRINSGTGNTIYF. The CDR3 nucleotides are TGTGCCAGCTCACCAAGTAGAATAAATTCGGGGACTGGAAACACCATATATTTT. The entire variable domain, with the rest obtained from reference TRBV18 and TRBJ1-3, is as follows: NAGVMQNPRHLVRRRGQEARLRCSPMKGHSHVYWYRQLPEEGLKFMVYLQKENIIDESGMPKERFSAEFPKEGPSILRIQQVVRGDSAAYFCASSPSRINSGTGNTIYFGEGSWLTVV.

This clone has more than one count but fewer than ten. CDR3 protein: CASSTGTARASANEKLFF. CDR3 nucleotide sequence: TGCGCCAGCAGCACAGGGACGGCCCGCGCCTCGGCTAATGAAAAACTGTTTTTT. The chain couples TRBV5-1 to TRBJ1-4, with TRBD1 as a possible D gene (6 bases). The CDR3 runs 18 residues. The V end lost 4 bases, the J end lost 3 bases, and 22 bases lay between the germline ends. Germline V gene data show CDR1 as SGHRS and CDR2 as YFSETQ. The full variable domain, in which reference TRBV5-1 and TRBJ1-4 provide the parts outside the CDR3, is KAGVTQTPRYLIKTRGQQVTLSCSPISGHRSVSWYQQTPGQGLQFLFEYFSETQRNKGNFPGRFSGRQFSNSRSEMNVSTLELGDSALYLCASSTGTARASANEKLFFGSGTQLSVL.

Worth noting for this clone: Other DNA sequences from this sample encode an identical CDR3 as well. V usage is TRBV19 and J usage is TRBJ2-3; a possible D gene is TRBD2 (7 bases). Trimming took off 3 bases at V and 0 bases at J, with 13 bases between the two ends. The CDR3 consists of 16 residues. Germline CDR1 reads LNHDA; CDR2 reads SQIVND (reference sequence). The CDR3 DNA follows: TGTGCCAGTAGTATTGGGGGGGCCTCTAGCACAGATACGCAGTATTTT. Residues: CASSIGGASSTDTQYF.

This chain connects TRBV11-3 to TRBJ2-3; D may be TRBD1 (5 bases). CDR1 is SGHNT, CDR2 YENEEA, per germline. This CDR3 is built from 14 residues. V was trimmed by 0 bases and J by 5 bases, leaving 9 bases between them. CDR3 sequence: CASSLEGDVDTQYF. CDR3 in DNA: TGTGCCAGCAGCTTAGAAGGGGATGTAGATACGCAGTATTTT.

The chain has TRBV2 and TRBJ2-7; TRBD1 aligns across 7 bases. Per germline, CDR1 SNHLY and CDR2 FYNNEI. V lost 5 bases to trimming and J lost 6 bases; unmatched junction nucleotides: 7. The CDR3 covers 13 residues. DNA of the CDR3: TGTGCCAGCAGTTCACTACAGGGGCTCGAGCAGTACTTC. Translation gives CASSSLQGLEQYF. Using reference TRBV2 and TRBJ2-7 for the parts outside the CDR3, the full variable domain is EPEVTQTPSHQVTQMGQEVILRCVPISNHLYFYWYRQILGQKVEFLVSFYNNEISEKSEIFDDQFSVERPDGSNFTLKIRSTKLEDSAMYFCASSSLQGLEQYFGPGTRLTVT.

V usage is TRBV7-6 and J usage is TRBJ2-1; 11 bases match TRBD2. Looked up from germline, CDR1 is SGHVS and CDR2 is FNYEAQ. Trimming cost V 0 bases and J 9 bases; bases outside gene matches: 13. The CDR3 sequence is 18 residues long. CDR3 amino acids: CASSLAGPGTSGGSEQFF. The DNA of the CDR3 is TGTGCCAGCAGCTTAGCAGGACCCGGGACTAGCGGAGGAAGTGAGCAGTTCTTC.

The chain couples TRBV7-2 to TRBJ1-2, with 10 bases that match TRBD1. The CDR3 consists of 17 residues. CDR1 is SGHTA and CDR2 is FQGNSA in the germline V gene. J lost 2 bases, V lost 1 base, and 7 bases had no gene match. CDR3 DNA: TGTGCCAGCAGCTTAGGGCGCCGGGACAGGGGAAACTATGGCTACACCTTC. Translation: CASSLGRRDRGNYGYTF.